The clone carrying this T cell receptor (beta chain) turned up a few times. The antigen remains unidentified. MiXCR was run by TCRdb on the reads, yielding one entry per CDR3 protein. The repertoire holds around 540,000 distinct CDR3 sequences, with around 30% as singletons. The data belong to a study of T cell repertoires in cytomegalovirus infection. Study observations and caveats: Summed public TCR beta family frequency identified CMV carriers bearing the relevant HLA.

The CDR3 is 16 amino acids. V trimming: 1 base; J trimming: 5 bases; junction bases outside the gene matches: 8. Germline values: CDR1 SGHTA, CDR2 FQGNSA. This TCR came from a human donor in good health (CMV status not recorded). Some clones in this sample may be carry-over from other donors' samples. The sample was cultured PBMCs, taken from culture after CMV antigen stimulation. The rearrangement joins TRBV7-2 to TRBJ1-5; 7 bases fit TRBD1. DNA for the CDR3: TGTGCCAGCAGCTTAGTGGGAGGGGGCGGCGATCAGCCCCAGCATTTT. Translated: CASSLVGGGGDQPQHF.